The clone carrying this TCR beta chain was seen more than once but under ten times. This sample stems from a study of a mutant IDH1 vaccine in newly diagnosed glioma. Clones were read by immunoSEQ multiplex PCR, and TCRdb kept only the in-frame ones, dropping some. There are under 35,000 clones in the sample; about nine tenths occur only once, and over 4% lies in the top ten. The time point denotes: baseline, week 1 (first vaccination visit). Specified treatment: pre-vaccination baseline after standard-of-care therapy. V was clipped by 0 bases and J by 6 bases, with 12 bases between them. From germline, CDR1 is SGHNT and CDR2 YYREEE (reference sequence). The CDR3 has 14 amino acids.

Source: PBMCs, taken from a glioma patient treated with radiotherapy, temozolomide or both. The origin of this receptor is a woman in her 40s with glioma. The chain employs TRBV5-4 and TRBJ1-1; D is possibly TRBD1 (6 bases). The CDR3 is CASSLAGGHAEAFF. CDR3 bases: TGTGCCAGCAGCTTGGCCGGGGGGCATGCTGAAGCTTTCTTT.